The sequence of this TCR beta chain was determined in a study of shared clonotypes between healthy human individuals. About this clone: The antigen remains unidentified.

Among the donors, all were Caucasian adults who lived in Nashville, Tennessee. Each cell subset's genomic DNA was divided evenly among several immunoSEQ plates. In the original processing: Filtering differed for immunoSEQ, which gave only junction sequences without quality scores. Measured with immunoSEQ multiplex PCR; TCRdb has only the in-frame clones, and not every one. The DNA was the basis for D and trimming; V, J and clone size are from that table. Of about 1.1 million clones listed, around 82% are singletons. Study results and caveats: Represented diversity (both genetic and exposure-history) was limited by the small number of donors.

V was shortened by 7 bases and J by 1 base, with 11 bases between the two germline ends. CDR3 length: 13 residues. The germline V gene encodes CDR1 SGDLS and CDR2 YYNGEE. The sequence derives from a young man in good health. Some clones in this sample may be carry-over from other donors' samples. The chain links TRBV9 to TRBJ1-2, with D possibly being TRBD1 (6 bases). Material for sequencing was memory CD4+ T cells from PBMCs. Specified subset: CD45RA-negative fraction. CDR3 coding DNA: TGTGCCAGCCAGGGGACCAGTAACTATGGCTACACCTTC. The encoded protein is CASQGTSNYGYTF.